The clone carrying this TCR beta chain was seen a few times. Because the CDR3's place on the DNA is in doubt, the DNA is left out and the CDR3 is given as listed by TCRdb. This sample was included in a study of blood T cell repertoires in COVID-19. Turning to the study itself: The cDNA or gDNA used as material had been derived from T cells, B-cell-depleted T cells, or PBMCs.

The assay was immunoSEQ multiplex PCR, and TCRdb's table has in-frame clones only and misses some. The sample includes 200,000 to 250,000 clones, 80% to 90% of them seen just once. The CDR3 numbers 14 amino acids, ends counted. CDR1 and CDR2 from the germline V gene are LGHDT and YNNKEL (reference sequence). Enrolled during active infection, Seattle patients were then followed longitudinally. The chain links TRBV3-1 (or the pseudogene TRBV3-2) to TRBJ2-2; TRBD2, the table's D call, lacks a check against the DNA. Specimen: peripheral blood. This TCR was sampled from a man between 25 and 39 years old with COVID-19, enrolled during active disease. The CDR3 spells CASSQDGADGSCFF.